The 19 T cell receptor delta chains below come from one sample, sequenced in a study of fetal and pediatric gammadelta thymocytes. With CATT, TCRdb re-called clones from the reads. The sample yields 900 to 950 delta-chain clones, over 50% seen once. The sequenced sample was Vgamma9Vdelta2 gamma-delta T cells from the thymus. Subset: sorted CD3+gammadeltaTCR+Vgamma9+Vdelta2+ thymocytes. These receptors were obtained from a child who underwent cardiac surgery and was recorded as healthy.

The count of this clone is one. Since a far larger clone is one base different, this is likely a read error. This chain connects TRDV1 to TRDJ1; 8 positions match TRDD3. V shed 2 bases, J shed 0 bases, and the junction held 29 bases outside the gene matches. Germline V CDR1 and CDR2: TSWWSYY, QGS. This CDR3 region has 24 residues. CDR3 loop: CALGEKGECLSFFTGGEYTDKLIF. DNA of the CDR3: TGTGCTCTTGGGGAAAAAGGGGAGTGTCTTTCTTTCTTTACTGGGGGGGAGTACACCGATAAACTCATCTTT.

Details on this clone: One base separates it from a far larger clone, so it is likely a read error. This CDR3 is also generated by other DNA sequences in the sample. The chain joins TRDV2 to TRDJ1; TRDD3 matches at 9 bases. Germline assignment: CDR1 GEAIGNYY and CDR2 EKD. The CDR3 has 16 residues. V was pared by 0 bases and J by 5 bases, with 9 bases of the junction left unmatched. CDR3 coding DNA: TGTGCCTGTGACACCGCGATGGGGGATAAAGCAGATAAACTCATCTTT. Amino acids: CACDTAMGDKADKLIF.

For this clone: It may be a read error: a sequence one base away is much more abundant. In the same sample, other DNA sequences code for this CDR3. The J gene is TRDJ1, the V gene TRDV2; D remains unclear. The germline gives CDR1 GEAIGNYY, CDR2 EKD. The CDR3 is 13 residues long. The chain's CDR3 is CACGCVYTDKLIF. DNA for the CDR3: TGTGCCTGTGGATGCGTGTACACCGATAAACTCATCTTC.

A note on this clone: With a far larger clone one base away, a read error is the likely cause. The chain recombines TRDV2 with TRDJ2, with TRDD3 matching 7 bases. The CDR3 consists of 21 residues. The V gene's germline CDR1 is GEAIGNYY and CDR2 EKD. Losses at the gene ends were 0 bases for V and 6 bases for J; bases not matched to a gene: 24. As DNA, the CDR3 is TGTGCCTGTGACACCGTGGGGAGGTACTGGGGAGGCGTTGGGAGTGCAGCACAACTCTTCTTT. Translating gives CACDTVGRYWGGVGSAAQLFF.

Turning to this clone: A read error is possible here, since a much larger clone lies one base away. The chain recombines TRDV2 with TRDJ3; 11 bases match TRDD3. The germline V gene has CDR1 GEAIGNYY and CDR2 EKD. There are 19 residues in the CDR3. The CDR3: CACGTAGGYSSWDTRQMFF. The CDR3 DNA sequence: TGTGCCTGTGGCACCGCTGGGGGATACAGCTCCTGGGACACCCGACAGATGTTTTTC.

This clone has only a few counts. A read error is the likely source, as a far larger clone sits one nucleotide away. Other nucleotide sequences in the sample specify the same CDR3. This sequence joins TRDV2 and TRDJ1, with 8 bases identical to TRDD3. There are 16 residues in the CDR3. Trimming removed 0 bases from V and 9 bases from J; junction bases left unmatched: 14. Germline lookup yields CDR1 GEAIGNYY and CDR2 EKD. The CDR3 region has the DNA TGTGCCTGTGACACCAAATTGCTGGGGGAGGCTTTGGAACTCATCTTT. Residues: CACDTKLLGEALELIF.

This clone was seen only a few times. This may be a read error: a much more frequent sequence differs by one nucleotide. Other DNA sequences in this sample translate to the same CDR3. The chain combines TRDV2 with TRDJ1, with TRDD3 matching over 10 bases. The CDR3 length is 16 residues. Germline V gene sequence: CDR1 GEAIGNYY, CDR2 EKD. The CDR3 DNA sequence: TGTGCCTGTGACAGTCCCTTACTGGGGGATGTTGATAAACTCATTTTT. Its protein is CACDSPLLGDVDKLIF.

Notes on this clone: A much larger clonotype is one base distant, so this may be a read error. The sample holds other DNA sequences that translate to the same CDR3. The J gene is TRDJ3, the V gene TRDV2, with 9 bases identical to TRDD3. The length of the CDR3 is 21 residues. From germline, CDR1 is GEAIGNYY and CDR2 EKD. CDR3: CACDTAELWGIRSQGIRQMFF. The CDR3 DNA reads TGTGCCTGCGACACCGCCGAACTCTGGGGGATCCGGAGTCAAGGGATCCGACAGATGTTTTTC.

In its sample, this clone ranks as large. This sample includes further DNA sequences coding for the same CDR3. The chain is built from TRDV2 and TRDJ1, with D maybe TRDD3 (5 bases). This CDR3 is 14 amino acids long. The V and J ends lost 0 bases and 2 bases respectively, with 9 bases between them. Looked up from germline, CDR1 is GEAIGNYY and CDR2 is EKD. In nucleotides, the CDR3 is TGTGCCTGTGACACCGGGGGCCAAACCGATAAACTCATCTTT. This translates into CACDTGGQTDKLIF.

In this sample, this clone is large. The genes are TRDV2 and TRDJ1; no clear D gene. Between the trimmed V and J ends, which lost 7 bases and 0 bases, there was a span of 20 bases. Germline-derived CDR1 and CDR2 are GEAIGNYY and EKD. The CDR3 runs 16 residues. CDR3 nucleotides: TGTGCCTGCGGATCGCGGCCACTCATATACACCGATAAACTCATCTTT. Its translation: CACGSRPLIYTDKLIF.

Of note for this clone: A far bigger clonotype differs at one base, so this is likely a read error. The chain uses TRDV2 and TRDJ1, with TRDD3 identical over 11 bases. Germline assignment: CDR1 GEAIGNYY and CDR2 EKD. Trimming at V came to 5 bases and at J to 0 bases, leaving 19 bases not matched to a gene. The CDR3 length is 20 residues. As DNA, the CDR3 is TGTGCCTGTGGCCGACGAGAAAAACTGGGGGATAGGTGTTACACCGATAAACTCATCTTT. The encoded protein is CACGRREKLGDRCYTDKLIF.

For this clone: The likely explanation is a read error, given a far larger clone one base away. The chain recombines TRDV2 with TRDJ1; the D is unclear. Germline V gives CDR1 GEAIGNYY, CDR2 EKD. The CDR3 has 14 amino acids. The CDR3 bases are TGTGCCTGTGACTCCTCTCAGCGGACCGATAAACCCATCTTT. Translation gives CACDSSQRTDKPIF.

The V and J genes are TRDV1 and TRDJ1; D tentatively reads TRDD2 or TRDD3 (7 bases each). This CDR3 has 21 amino acids. The germline V gene encodes CDR1 TSWWSYY and CDR2 QGS. V lost 3 bases to trimming and J lost 1 base, with 30 bases between them. The DNA for the CDR3 is TGTGCTCTTGGGGACCTCTTATTATTCCTACATCTGGGGGGGGGCACCGATAAACTCATCTTT. Its translation: CALGDLLLFLHLGGGTDKLIF.

A word on this clone: One base separates it from a far larger clone, so it is likely a read error. This specimen includes other DNA sequences encoding the same CDR3. This chain uses TRDV1 with TRDJ1, with TRDD3 identical over 9 bases. The CDR3 has 20 residues. Germline V lookup: CDR1 TSWWSYY, CDR2 QGS. CDR3 coding DNA: TGTGCTCTTGGGGAAAGAACGGGCCTACGTTGGCTGGGGGATCCCGATAAACTCATCTTC. Residues: CALGERTGLRWLGDPDKLIF.

A remark on this clone: This may be a read error: a much more frequent sequence differs by one nucleotide. The chain recombines TRDV2 with TRDJ1; 8 bases are a match to TRDD3. The germline V gene has CDR1 GEAIGNYY and CDR2 EKD. V shed 5 bases, J shed 0 bases, and the junction held 16 bases outside the gene matches. The CDR3 contains 18 residues. CDR3 protein: CACALTGDWGYNTDKLIF. CDR3 nucleotides: TGTGCCTGTGCATTAACTGGGGATTGGGGATACAACACCGATAAACTCATCTTT.

To note about this clone: This likely came from a read error, as a far larger clone is one base away. The chain carries TRDV2 and TRDJ1; D possibly corresponds to TRDD3 (6 bases). The CDR3 spans 15 residues. The V gene's germline CDR1 is GEAIGNYY and CDR2 EKD. V lost 5 bases to trimming and J lost 1 base, with 16 bases between them. The CDR3 nucleotides read TGTGCCTGTGTCACGAGATACGCGGGCACCGATAAACTCATCTTT. The encoded protein is CACVTRYAGTDKLIF.

Sample share makes this clone large (0.1 to 1%). This specimen includes other DNA sequences encoding the same CDR3. The genes are TRDV2 and TRDJ1; TRDD3 matches 10 bases. The CDR3 is 16 residues long. V shed 4 bases and J 11 bases; nucleotides not matched to a gene: 18. The germline V gene has CDR1 GEAIGNYY and CDR2 EKD. The CDR3 spells CACEFPNTGGSPILIF. Here the CDR3 DNA reads TGTGCCTGTGAATTTCCTAATACTGGGGGATCCCCTATTCTCATCTTT.

On this clone itself: A read error likely explains why the TCRdb protein, taken from a much larger clone, differs from this DNA's translation at residue 5; the protein shown is translated from the DNA. The rearrangement links TRDV2 to TRDJ1; weak D call: TRDD3 (5 bases). Trimming stripped 3 bases from V and 0 bases from J, with 16 bases between. This CDR3 has 16 residues. The germline CDR1 and CDR2 sequences are GEAIGNYY and EKD. CDR3 nucleotide sequence: TGTGCCTGTGACCATGTTACGGGATCCTACACCGATAAACTCATCTTT. The encoded protein is CACDHVTGSYTDKLIF.

Concerning this clone: The protein given by TCRdb reflects a much larger clone and differs at residue 6 from this DNA's translation, likely from a read error; the protein shown is the DNA's translation. The rearrangement uses TRDV2 and TRDJ1; 12 bases map to TRDD3. The germline V gene has CDR1 GEAIGNYY and CDR2 EKD. The CDR3 is 16 amino acids. The V segment lost 3 bases and the J segment 3 bases; nucleotides outside the gene matches: 7. The CDR3 DNA follows: TGTGCCTGTGACTCCGTACTGGGGGATACCTCCGATAAACTCATCTTT. Translated, it gives CACDSVLGDTSDKLIF.